These 3 T cell receptor beta chains originate from one sample sequenced in a study of blood T cell repertoires in COVID-19. Sequencing was performed with immunoSEQ multiplex PCR; in TCRdb, only in-frame clones are kept and a portion is missing. The sample includes approximately 290,000 clones, approximately 85% of them seen just once. The sample consisted of peripheral blood. These receptors were obtained from a human donor with COVID-19, enrolled during active disease. The donor label of this sample is uncertain.

This clone was counted a few times. The rearrangement uses TRBV9 and TRBJ1-1; D gene ambiguous. V was shortened by 1 base and J by 7 bases, with 11 bases between the two germline ends. This CDR3 is built from 13 residues. Germline-derived CDR1 and CDR2 are SGDLS and YYNGEE. The CDR3 nucleotides are TGTGCCAGCAGCGTATCACGGCGGGGTGAAGCTTTCTTT. Protein sequence: CASSVSRRGEAFF.

The V and J genes are TRBV28 and TRBJ2-5; perhaps TRBD2 as D (7 bases). Between the trimmed V and J ends, which lost 3 bases and 3 bases, there was a span of 14 bases. The germline CDR1 and CDR2 sequences are MDHEN and SYDVKM. There are 15 residues in the CDR3. In DNA, the CDR3 is TGTGCCAGCAGTTTCCTCGAGGGGGGGAAAGAGACCCAGTACTTC. Translating it yields CASSFLEGGKETQYF. The whole variable domain, remainder taken from reference TRBV28 and TRBJ2-5, is DVKVTQSSRYLVKRTGEKVFLECVQDMDHENMFWYRQDPGLGLRLIYFSYDVKMKEKGDIPEGYSVSREKKERFSLILESASTNQTSMYLCASSFLEGGKETQYFGPGTRLLVL.

The CDR3 sequence: CAAAGGRDYGYTF. CDR3 coding DNA: TGTGCCGCCGCCGGGGGGCGGGACTATGGCTACACCTTC. The V gene is TRBV10-3, the J gene TRBJ1-2; D perhaps matches TRBD1 (6 bases). This CDR3 has 13 amino acids. With 11 bases removed from V and 3 bases from J, the gap between germline ends came to 16 bases. CDR1 ENHRY and CDR2 SYGVKD come from the germline V gene.